The subject of this entry is one T cell receptor (beta chain). What it binds is not known. This entry comes from a study of cytomegalovirus exposure and HLA in healthy donors. General study findings and limits: Reports indicated that the classifier achieved high specificity and sensitivity in diagnosing cytomegalovirus status. Overall, around 160 TCR beta chains were annotated as cytomegalovirus-associated.

The CDR3 is made up of 14 amino acids. The germline V gene has CDR1 SNHLY and CDR2 FYNNEI. V lost 8 bases and J lost 0, with 10 bases in between. The PCR used 60 Vbeta and 13 Jbeta primers. The assay was immunoSEQ multiplex PCR, and TCRdb's table has in-frame clones only and misses some. The sample lists 150,000 or so clones; 70% to 80% were seen once. The source material was PBMCs. The source of this sequence is a woman in her sixties in good health and CMV-seropositive. The chain uses TRBV2 and TRBJ1-4; the D gene is possibly TRBD1 (6 bases). CDR3 in amino acids: CASEKGATNEKLFF. CDR3 DNA: TGTGCCAGCGAAAAGGGGGCAACTAATGAAAAACTGTTTTTT.